This T cell receptor beta chain was found in a study of OX40 agonist ivuxolimab in advanced cancers. The V end was cut by 6 bases, the J end by 4 bases, with 15 bases between. CDR3 length equals 14 residues. Per germline, CDR1 MNHEY and CDR2 SVGAGI. TCRdb's table, derived via immunoSEQ multiplex PCR, lists solely in-frame clones and lacks some. The sample holds around 63,000 clones; approximately 90% are singletons and the top ten take 10% to 14%. The specimen was CD4+ or CD8+ T cells sorted from blood, collected in a trial of the OX40 agonist ivuxolimab. The TCR comes from an adult with an advanced solid tumor such as melanoma, head and neck, liver or kidney cancer. V gene TRBV6-5 combines with J gene TRBJ2-5; D remains ambiguous. CDR3 sequence: CASSLPRTGETQYF. The CDR3 DNA follows: TGTGCCAGCAGCCTCCCTAGAACCGGAGAGACCCAGTACTTC.